The 21 T cell receptor beta chains below come from one sample, sequenced in a study of beta chain features in type 1 diabetes. The entirety of the isolated RNA underwent reverse transcription, so expressed TCRB transcripts were sequenced. Profiling relied on immunoSEQ multiplex PCR, and the TCRdb table lists in-frame clones only, not all of them. The sample has about 320,000 clones; around 13% are singletons. Sequenced input: central memory CD4+ T cells from blood. The receptors shown here come from a man aged 25 to 45 in good health.

Only a few counts were recorded for this clone. CDR3 residues: CASSLEGLPYNEQFF. In DNA, the CDR3 is TGTGCCAGCAGCTTAGAGGGACTACCCTACAATGAGCAGTTCTTC. The chain couples TRBV7-2 to TRBJ2-1; 7 bases match TRBD2. The CDR3 is 15 residues long. Per the germline V gene, CDR1 is SGHTA and CDR2 is FQGNSA. V lost 1 base, J lost 2 bases, and 2 bases stayed unmatched.

In this sample, this clone turned up a few times. This sequence joins TRBV4-3 and TRBJ1-2; 7 nucleotides agree with TRBD1. CDR1 LGHNA and CDR2 YSLEER come from the germline V gene. The CDR3 spans 15 residues. The V gene end was trimmed by 0 bases and the J gene end by 7 bases; junction bases not matched to a gene: 8. CDR3 residues: CASSQDLGTVSGYTF. In DNA form, the CDR3 reads TGCGCCAGCAGCCAAGATCTAGGGACAGTCTCTGGCTACACCTTC.

V and J are TRBV7-2 and TRBJ2-7, with D possibly matching TRBD1 (5 bases). This CDR3 is 14 amino acids long. CDR1 and CDR2 (germline): SGHTA, FQGNSA. Trimming stripped 5 bases from V and 2 bases from J, with 13 bases between. CDR3 region: CASSHTTGPYEQYV. The CDR3 DNA reads as TGTGCCAGCAGCCATACCACAGGACCCTACGAGCAGTACGTC.

This clone came up a few times. The chain couples TRBV7-6 to TRBJ2-2; possibly TRBD1 for D (5 bases). The germline V gene has CDR1 SGHVS and CDR2 FNYEAQ. The V and J ends lost 5 bases and 9 bases respectively, with 7 bases between them. CDR3 length: 11 residues. The CDR3 reads CASSKDRELFF. The DNA of the CDR3 is TGTGCCAGCAGCAAGGACAGGGAGCTGTTTTTT.

This chain links TRBV9 with TRBJ1-1, with no clear D. The CDR3 has 14 residues. In germline, CDR1 is SGDLS, CDR2 YYNGEE. V was cut by 4 bases and J by 8 bases, with 18 bases left in between. In nucleotides, the CDR3 is TGTGCCAGCAGCCCTCAACCCGGGAGCGGGGAAGCTTTCTTT. This translates into CASSPQPGSGEAFF.

The chain links TRBV7-2 to TRBJ2-7; the match to TRBD2 covers 11 bases. Germline V gene sequence: CDR1 SGHTA, CDR2 FQGNSA. V was clipped by 3 bases and J by 0 bases; unmatched bases: 7. CDR3 length: 17 amino acids. CDR3 DNA sequence: TGTGCCAGCAGCTTCGGGCCTAGCGGGGGGATCTCCTACGAGCAGTACTTC. This gives the protein CASSFGPSGGISYEQYF. The variable domain in full, completed from reference TRBV7-2 and TRBJ2-7, reads GAGVSQSPSNKVTEKGKDVELRCDPISGHTALYWYRQSLGQGLEFLIYFQGNSAPDKSGLPSDRFSAERTGGSVSTLTIQRTQQEDSAVYLCASSFGPSGGISYEQYFGPGTRLTVT.

V is TRBV12-5 and J is TRBJ1-5; TRBD1 is a possible D gene (6 bases). The CDR3 extends over 13 amino acids. Looked up from germline, CDR1 is LGHNT and CDR2 is FRNRAP. Between the trimmed V and J ends, which lost 5 bases and 4 bases, there was a span of 9 bases. CDR3 sequence reads: CASGPGANQPQHF. CDR3 nucleotide sequence: TGTGCTAGTGGTCCAGGGGCGAATCAGCCCCAGCATTTT.

In its sample, this clone was seen a few times. The chain couples TRBV5-1 to TRBJ2-7; 7 bases are shared with TRBD1. J lost 1 base, V lost 4 bases, and 2 bases had no gene match. Germline V lookup: CDR1 SGHRS, CDR2 YFSETQ. This CDR3 contains 13 residues. CDR3 in DNA: TGCGCCAGCAGCGTACAGGGGTCCTACGAGCAGTACTTC. It yields the protein CASSVQGSYEQYF.

The V gene is TRBV18, the J gene TRBJ1-1, with 10 nucleotides matching TRBD1. The germline V gene encodes CDR1 KGHSH and CDR2 LQKENI. The CDR3 sequence is 16 residues long. The trim removed 3 bases at V and 3 bases at J, leaving 7 bases unmatched. The chain's CDR3 is CASSPGQGRLHTEAFF. CDR3 in DNA: TGTGCCAGCTCACCGGGACAGGGGAGGCTGCACACTGAAGCTTTCTTT.

This clone was seen only a few times. The gene calls are TRBV7-8 and TRBJ2-3; 7 bases agree with TRBD2. From germline, CDR1 is SGHVS and CDR2 FQNEAQ. The junction had 5 bases not matched to a gene; V was cut back by 1 base and J by 1 base. This CDR3 region has 16 residues. CDR3 in DNA: TGTGCCAGCAGCTTAGACGGAGCGGGGCGCACAGATACGCAGTATTTT. This encodes CASSLDGAGRTDTQYF.

This clone has just a few counts. The junction departs from germline at one end; a sequencing error may be responsible. V usage is TRBV4-1 and J usage is TRBJ1-2; no firm D call. Germline CDR1 MGHRA, CDR2 YSYEKL. This CDR3 is 15 amino acids long. The chain's CDR3 is CASSQDRKGDYGYTF. In DNA, the CDR3 is TGCGCCAGCAGCCAAGATAGAAAAGGAGACTACGGCTACACCTTC.

This clone has just a few counts. J is TRBJ2-1 and V is TRBV27, with D hard to call. The germline gives CDR1 MNHEY, CDR2 SMNVEV (reference sequence). The CDR3 has 18 amino acids. V was clipped by 4 bases and J by 0 bases, with 19 bases between them. CDR3: CASSSPARVVGSYNEQFF. In DNA form, the CDR3 reads TGTGCCAGCAGTTCACCCGCCAGAGTTGTTGGCTCCTACAATGAGCAGTTCTTC.

This clone was seen a few times. The gene calls are TRBV7-7 and TRBJ2-2; D ambiguous. There are 14 residues in the CDR3. The germline V gene has CDR1 SSHAT and CDR2 FNYEAQ (reference sequence). V was pared by 5 bases and J by 1 base, with 8 bases between. CDR3: CASSPLVNTGELFF. CDR3 in DNA: TGTGCCAGCAGCCCTCTAGTGAACACCGGGGAGCTGTTTTTT. Filled out from reference TRBV7-7 and TRBJ2-2, the complete variable domain reads GAGVSQSPRYKVTKRGQDVTLRCDPISSHATLYWYQQALGQGPEFLTYFNYEAQPDKSGLPSDRFSAERPEGSISTLTIQRTEQRDSAMYRCASSPLVNTGELFFGEGSRLTVL.

This clone was detected a few times. This chain joins TRBV6-5 and TRBJ2-7; D possibly corresponds to TRBD2 (6 bases). CDR1 MNHEY and CDR2 SVGAGI come from the germline V gene. The CDR3 sequence is 15 residues long. Trimming removed 6 bases from V and 2 bases from J, with 17 bases in between. CDR3 nucleotide sequence: TGTGCCAGCAGAACTAAGCCTGGGACTCCCTACGAGCAGTACGTC. Encoded protein: CASRTKPGTPYEQYV.

The chain employs TRBV6-1 and TRBJ2-7; D is perhaps TRBD2 (6 bases). Germline CDR1 and CDR2: MNHNS and SASEGT. V lost 6 bases to trimming and J lost 2 bases, with 17 bases between them. The CDR3 runs 15 residues. CDR3 nucleotides: TGTGCCAGCAGCTACCCCGCTAGCGCAACCTACGAGCAGTACGTC. Translation: CASSYPASATYEQYV.

Turning to this clone: This same CDR3 is encoded by further DNA sequences in the sample. V usage is TRBV5-1 and J usage is TRBJ2-5; 8 bases match TRBD2. Trimming took 0 bases from V and 3 from J; bases not matched to a gene: 4. The CDR3 spans 15 residues. Per the germline V gene, CDR1 is SGHRS and CDR2 is YFSETQ. CDR3 in DNA: TGCGCCAGCAGCTTGGGTGGGACTAGAGAAGAGACCCAGTACTTC. Protein: CASSLGGTREETQYF. Full variable domain (missing parts from reference TRBV5-1 and TRBJ2-5): KAGVTQTPRYLIKTRGQQVTLSCSPISGHRSVSWYQQTPGQGLQFLFEYFSETQRNKGNFPGRFSGRQFSNSRSEMNVSTLELGDSALYLCASSLGGTREETQYFGPGTRLLVL.

This clone was detected only a few times. This CDR3 reads CASSVDAGTYEQYF. In nucleotides, the CDR3 is TGTGCCAGCAGCGTAGACGCCGGTACCTACGAGCAGTACTTC. This chain joins TRBV9 and TRBJ2-7, with D hard to call. Trimming removed 0 bases from V and 2 bases from J, with 9 bases in between. The CDR3 is 14 residues long. Germline CDR1 reads SGDLS; CDR2 reads YYNGEE.

The chain carries TRBV5-1 and TRBJ1-1, with D unresolved. Trimming took 4 bases from V and 4 from J, leaving 17 bases between them. CDR3 size: 15 residues. Germline CDR1 reads SGHRS; CDR2 reads YFSETQ. This CDR3 reads CASSPGGVGGTEAFF. CDR3 DNA sequence: TGCGCCAGCAGCCCGGGTGGGGTCGGAGGCACTGAAGCTTTCTTT.

This CDR3 is CASSLVTAYGYTF. The CDR3 bases are TGCGCCAGCAGCTTGGTGACGGCCTATGGCTACACCTTC. The rearrangement links TRBV5-1 to TRBJ1-2; no clear D gene. This CDR3 comprises 13 residues. Deletions cut 0 bases from V and 4 bases from J, with 7 bases between. Germline V gene data show CDR1 as SGHRS and CDR2 as YFSETQ.

Only one count was recorded for this clone. This sequence is one base from a far larger clone and is likely a read error. The chain uses TRBV11-3 and TRBJ2-3; D unresolved. Trimming took 3 bases from V and 2 from J, leaving 0 bases between them. CDR1 SGHNT and CDR2 YENEEA come from the germline V gene. The length of the CDR3 is 11 residues. CDR3 amino acids: CASSFTDTQYF. The DNA for the CDR3 is TGTGCCAGCAGCTTCACAGATACGCAGTATTTT.

This clone has only a few counts. The V gene is TRBV7-2, the J gene TRBJ2-5; 8 positions match TRBD2. The CDR3 has 16 residues. With 5 bases clipped from V and 5 bases from J, the junction kept 13 bases outside the gene matches. The germline gives CDR1 SGHTA, CDR2 FQGNSA. Here the CDR3 DNA reads TGTGCCAGCAGCGAACCGGGACTAGGGATTGGCGAGACCCAGTACTTC. This gives the protein CASSEPGLGIGETQYF.